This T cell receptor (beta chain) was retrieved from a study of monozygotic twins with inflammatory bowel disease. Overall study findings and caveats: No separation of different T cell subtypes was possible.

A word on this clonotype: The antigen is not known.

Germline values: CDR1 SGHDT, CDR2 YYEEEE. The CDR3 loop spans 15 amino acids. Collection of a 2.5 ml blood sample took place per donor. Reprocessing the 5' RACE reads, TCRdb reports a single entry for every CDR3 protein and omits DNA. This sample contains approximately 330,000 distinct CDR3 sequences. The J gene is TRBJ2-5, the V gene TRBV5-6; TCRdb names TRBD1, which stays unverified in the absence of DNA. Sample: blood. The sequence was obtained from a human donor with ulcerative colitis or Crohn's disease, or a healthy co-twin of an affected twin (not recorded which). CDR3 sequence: CASSLWQGSWESQYF.